The 13 T cell receptor beta chains given below trace back to one sample, sequenced in a study of neoadjuvant anti-PD-1 for oral cavity cancer (dated by TCRdb to the early 2020s). Library prep was done by the immunoSEQ multiplex PCR assay. TCRdb re-hosts the immuneACCESS table, in-frame sequences only. Its copies lack some clones; in the studies checked, an unresolved V gene accounts for under half of them, and the cause for the rest is not known. Within this sample are tens of thousands of clones, with 27% of them counted one time only. Together, the top ten hold around 15% of the sample. The sample's time point label, decoded: after neoadjuvant nivolumab, at surgical resection. This specimen was tumor tissue, taken after nivolumab (anti-PD-1) treatment. The receptors derive from a person aged 35-79 years with oral cavity squamous cell carcinoma.

Worth noting for this clone: A read error may produce the germline difference seen at one junction end. CDR3 nucleotide sequence: TGTGCCAGCAGCCCGGGACAGCACCACACGATATATTTT. Protein sequence: CASSPGQHHTIYF. V and J are TRBV6-6 and TRBJ1-3, with TRBD1 identical over 7 bases. The germline CDR1 and CDR2 sequences are MNHNY and SVGAGI (reference sequence). The CDR3 is 13 residues long.

This clone has more than one count but fewer than ten. V gene TRBV6-6 combines with J gene TRBJ1-3; D is unclear. V was clipped by 4 bases and J by 0 bases, with 10 bases between them. Germline CDR1 MNHNY, CDR2 SVGAGI (reference sequence). The CDR3 covers 15 residues. The CDR3 region is CASSSQAFSGNTIYF. The DNA for the CDR3 is TGTGCCAGCAGTTCTCAGGCGTTCTCTGGAAACACCATATATTTT.

This clone was recorded a few times. The CDR3: CARGLIGKRSYEQYF. The CDR3, as DNA: TGTGCCAGAGGACTAATAGGTAAGAGAAGTTACGAGCAGTACTTC. The chain uses TRBV27 and TRBJ2-7; D is possibly TRBD2 (6 bases). The CDR3 spans 15 residues. The germline CDR1 and CDR2 sequences are MNHEY and SMNVEV (reference sequence). V gave up 9 bases and J gave up 4 bases, with 22 bases separating them.

The rearrangement uses TRBV2 and TRBJ2-7; unclear D gene. Between the trimmed V and J ends, which lost 8 bases and 0 bases, there was a span of 14 bases. CDR3 length: 14 residues. Germline lookup yields CDR1 SNHLY and CDR2 FYNNEI. The CDR3, as DNA: TGTGCCAGCCTGGACGCGAGGAGCTCCTACGAGCAGTACTTC. Its protein product is CASLDARSSYEQYF.

The J gene is TRBJ2-3, the V gene TRBV7-3, with TRBD2 matching over 8 bases. The J segment lost 3 bases and the V segment lost 2 bases, leaving 7 bases of the junction unmatched. This CDR3 has 16 amino acids. Looked up from germline, CDR1 is SGHTA and CDR2 is FQGTGA. CDR3 amino acids: CASSLSSGGPTDTQYF. The CDR3, as DNA: TGTGCCAGCAGCTTATCTTCGGGAGGGCCTACAGATACGCAGTATTTT. Full variable domain (missing parts from reference TRBV7-3 and TRBJ2-3): GAGVSQTPSNKVTEKGKYVELRCDPISGHTALYWYRQSLGQGPEFLIYFQGTGAADDSGLPNDRFFAVRPEGSVSTLKIQRTERGDSAVYLCASSLSSGGPTDTQYFGPGTRLTVL.

The J gene is TRBJ2-5, the V gene TRBV5-6, with D possibly TRBD1 on 6 matching bases. Germline V gene lookup returns CDR1 SGHDT and CDR2 YYEEEE. This CDR3 has 15 residues. The V gene lost 0 bases and the J gene lost 3 bases, with 12 bases spanning the gap. The CDR3, as DNA: TGTGCCAGCAGCTTGGTCTGGGGGCCTGAAGAGACCCAGTACTTC. Amino acid sequence: CASSLVWGPEETQYF.

This clone was recorded a few times. The V and J genes are TRBV9 and TRBJ1-5; no clear D. The CDR3 is 15 amino acids. The germline V gene encodes CDR1 SGDLS and CDR2 YYNGEE. The ends were cut back, 3 bases at V and 4 bases at J, with 14 bases in the middle. CDR3 sequence: CASSETVGVNQPQHF. The CDR3 nucleotides read TGTGCCAGCAGCGAAACGGTTGGGGTTAATCAGCCCCAGCATTTT.

This sequence joins TRBV30 and TRBJ2-3, with D possibly TRBD1 on 5 matching bases. CDR1 is GTSNPN and CDR2 is SVGIG in the germline V gene (reference sequence). V lost 0 bases, J lost 1 base, and 14 bases lay in between. The CDR3 spans 16 residues. The CDR3 sequence: CAWSVGGQTRTDTQYF. The CDR3 region has the DNA TGTGCCTGGAGTGTGGGTGGACAAACCCGCACAGATACGCAGTATTTT.

In its sample, this clone was seen a few times. The chain links TRBV5-4 to TRBJ2-5; 13 bases are a match to TRBD2. The CDR3 loop spans 15 amino acids. Germline assignment: CDR1 SGHNT and CDR2 YYREEE (reference sequence). V lost 4 bases and J lost 2; bases outside the gene matches: 2. The CDR3 region is CASSKGLAGQETQYF. DNA for the CDR3: TGTGCCAGCAGCAAGGGACTAGCGGGGCAAGAGACCCAGTACTTC.

This clone was seen a few times. The CDR3 DNA is TGCGCCAGCAGCCCCTGGACGTCGGGCGGTGGCTACACCTTC. It yields the protein CASSPWTSGGGYTF. The chain uses TRBV5-1 and TRBJ1-2; D remains unclear. Trimming took 4 bases from V and 7 from J, leaving 17 bases between them. CDR1 is SGHRS and CDR2 is YFSETQ in the germline V gene. This CDR3 is built from 14 residues.

This clone was observed a handful of times. The chain uses TRBV7-9 and TRBJ1-1; 8 bases agree with TRBD1. The germline gives CDR1 SEHNR, CDR2 FQNEAQ (reference sequence). The CDR3 loop spans 13 amino acids. Trimming took 10 bases from V and 1 from J; bases not matched to a gene: 5. CDR3 region: CAIVDRANTEAFF. CDR3 bases: TGTGCCATCGTGGACAGGGCGAACACTGAAGCTTTCTTT.

This clone has a handful of counts. The chain couples TRBV6-5 to TRBJ2-1; D is unresolved. Germline-derived CDR1 and CDR2 are MNHEY and SVGAGI. Trimming removed 6 bases at V and 0 bases at J, with 12 bases between. There are 15 residues in the CDR3. CDR3 sequence: CASRLTFFSYNEQFF. In DNA, the CDR3 is TGTGCCAGCAGGTTGACGTTTTTCTCCTACAATGAGCAGTTCTTC.

The chain joins TRBV2 to TRBJ2-1; tentative D call: TRBD1 (5 bases). Per the germline V gene, CDR1 is SNHLY and CDR2 is FYNNEI. V was pared by 6 bases and J by 4 bases, with 16 bases between. The CDR3 totals 15 residues. CDR3 in amino acids: CASRGPGPKYNEQFF. The CDR3 DNA is TGTGCCAGCAGGGGGCCGGGTCCTAAATACAATGAGCAGTTCTTC.